There are a few counts of the clone carrying this T cell receptor (beta chain). Its target is unknown. At one end the junction does not follow the germline gene, possibly because of a read error. The sample comes from a study of T cells in Graves' hyperthyroidism and ophthalmopathy. General study findings and limits: The model made its ophthalmopathy prediction, and onset followed a median about 6 months later. A model using 13 V-J features told ophthalmopathy apart from stable hyperthyroidism.

Looked up from germline, CDR1 is MNHEY and CDR2 is SVGEGT. The CDR3 extends over 16 amino acids. Using RNA transcripts as the source, TCR beta CDR3 regions were amplified. When the TCR CDR3 underwent first-round RT-PCR, the HTBI primer set was used. MiXCR, run by TCRdb on the multiplex PCR reads, gives a single entry per CDR3 protein. The sample has around 600,000 distinct CDR3 sequences, about 14% seen once. Exclusion criteria comprised uncontrolled infection, other autoimmune disease, pregnancy or lactation. Isolation of PBMCs was performed on approximately 10 ml fresh peripheral blood. The V call is TRBV6-2 or TRBV6-3, the J call TRBJ2-2, with D tentatively TRBD2 (6 bases). This receptor was identified in a woman aged 50 to 60 with Graves' ophthalmopathy. Sequencing was carried out using blood. The DNA of the CDR3 is TGTGCCAGCAGTTATGAGGCGGGAAGGAACACCGGGGGGCTGTTTTTT. Translating gives CASSYEAGRNTGGLFF.